These T cell receptor beta chains were read from a single sample in a study of T cells in Graves' hyperthyroidism and ophthalmopathy. TCRdb ran MiXCR on the multiplex PCR reads and lists one entry per CDR3 protein. There are over 250,000 distinct CDR3 sequences in the sample; 20% to 25% occur only once, and approximately 30% lies in the top ten. Source material: blood. Receptors were obtained from a middle-aged man with Graves' hyperthyroidism that later progressed to Graves' ophthalmopathy. CDR3s leave out the opening cysteine and the closing phenylalanine or tryptophan. Each record gives: D gene, V gene, J gene, CDR3 protein. A D gene is named only where the DNA matches it firmly.

d_gene: NA
v_gene: TRBV24-1
j_gene: TRBJ2-7
CDR3aa: ATSDRYRPGEQY

d_gene: TRBD2
v_gene: TRBV7-8
j_gene: TRBJ2-7
CDR3aa: ASSLKPGLAGGNEQY

d_gene: NA
v_gene: TRBV5-1
j_gene: TRBJ1-5
CDR3aa: ASSLDYAGPNQPQH

d_gene: TRBD1
v_gene: TRBV10-3
j_gene: TRBJ2-2
CDR3aa: AISGTGNTGELF

d_gene: TRBD2
v_gene: TRBV3-1
j_gene: TRBJ2-2
CDR3aa: ASSYTSGRATGELF

d_gene: TRBD2
v_gene: TRBV7-2
j_gene: TRBJ2-7
CDR3aa: ASSAAGGKSYEQY

d_gene: TRBD1
v_gene: TRBV25-1
j_gene: TRBJ1-2
CDR3aa: ASSGNRGALHGYT

d_gene: TRBD2
v_gene: TRBV20-1
j_gene: TRBJ2-7
CDR3aa: SVGLAGLYEQY

d_gene: NA
v_gene: TRBV12-3/TRBV12-4
j_gene: TRBJ1-1
CDR3aa: ASTPTLNTEAF

d_gene: NA
v_gene: TRBV20-1
j_gene: TRBJ2-2
CDR3aa: SARDVNTGELF

d_gene: TRBD2
v_gene: TRBV11-2
j_gene: TRBJ2-7
CDR3aa: ASSLDLTSGSYEQY